This T cell receptor beta chain emerged from a study of T cells in Graves' hyperthyroidism and ophthalmopathy. V was shortened by 2 bases and J by 0 bases, with 28 bases between the two germline ends. CDR3 length: 21 amino acids. This clonotype was seen many times. Using RNA transcripts as the source, TCR beta CDR3 regions were amplified. RT-PCR in the first round (using the HTBI primer set) targeted the TCR CDR3. TCRdb itself ran the multiplex PCR reads through MiXCR, one entry per CDR3 protein. The profile shows around 600,000 distinct CDR3 sequences, about a sixth of them singletons. This rearrangement joins TRBV12-3 or TRBV12-4 to TRBJ1-1; D is uncertain. The specimen was blood. This clonotype was sampled from a woman in her thirties or forties with Graves' ophthalmopathy. CDR3 sequence reads: CASSLRVGGYDTLEMNTEAFF. The CDR3, as DNA: TGTGCCAGCAGTTTAAGGGTCGGTGGGTATGACACTCTAGAAATGAACACTGAAGCTTTCTTT.